Listed here are 20 T cell receptor beta chains from one sample, sequenced in a study of blood T cell repertoires in COVID-19. Measured with immunoSEQ multiplex PCR; TCRdb has only the in-frame clones, and not every one. The data contain 150,000 to 190,000 clones, 85% to 90% of them singletons. Material for sequencing was peripheral blood. The receptor source for this set is a middle-aged woman with acute or convalescent COVID-19.

This clone was picked up one time. The rearrangement links TRBV5-1 to TRBJ2-7; weak D call: TRBD1 (5 bases). Germline V gene lookup returns CDR1 SGHRS and CDR2 YFSETQ. CDR3 length: 14 residues. Trimming stripped 0 bases from V and 6 bases from J, with 13 bases between. This CDR3 reads CASSLGGVLGEQYF. CDR3 sequence (DNA): TGCGCCAGCAGCTTGGGGGGCGTACTTGGCGAGCAGTACTTC.

The gene calls are TRBV28 and TRBJ1-3; perhaps TRBD1 as D (5 bases). CDR1 and CDR2 from the germline V gene are MDHEN and SYDVKM. V was shortened by 3 bases and J by 9 bases, with 9 bases between the two germline ends. The CDR3 totals 12 residues. The CDR3 DNA follows: TGTGCCAGCAGTTTTGGCGGGGCCACCATATATTTT. Amino acid sequence: CASSFGGATIYF.

CDR3: CASSIAGTGGTDTQYF. The CDR3 nucleotides are TGTGCCAGTAGTATCGCCGGGACCGGAGGGACAGATACGCAGTATTTT. The rearrangement uses TRBV19 and TRBJ2-3; D perhaps matches TRBD2 (6 bases). CDR3 size: 16 residues. Trimming took 3 bases from V and 3 from J, leaving 16 bases between them. Germline loops: CDR1 LNHDA, CDR2 SQIVND (reference sequence). Using reference TRBV19 and TRBJ2-3 for the parts outside the CDR3, the full variable domain is DGGITQSPKYLFRKEGQNVTLSCEQNLNHDAMYWYRQDPGQGLRLIYYSQIVNDFQKGDIAEGYSVSREKKESFPLTVTSAQKNPTAFYLCASSIAGTGGTDTQYFGPGTRLTVL.

The rearrangement uses TRBV28 and TRBJ1-3; D is ambiguous. CDR3 length: 13 residues. Between the trimmed V and J ends, which lost 7 bases and 4 bases, there was a span of 11 bases. Germline CDR1 and CDR2: MDHEN and SYDVKM. CDR3 protein: CASTGGLGNTIYF. The CDR3 DNA is TGTGCCAGCACGGGCGGGCTAGGAAACACCATATATTTT.

This clone has just a few counts. V gene TRBV6-5 combines with J gene TRBJ2-1, with TRBD2 identical over 8 bases. Germline V CDR1 and CDR2: MNHEY, SVGAGI. The CDR3 consists of 16 residues. J was trimmed by 8 bases and V by 2 bases; bases with no gene match: 11. CDR3 nucleotides: TGTGCCAGCAGTTACACGGGTAGCGGGAAAAGCCATGAGCAGTTCTTC. It is translated as CASSYTGSGKSHEQFF.

This chain uses TRBV5-1 with TRBJ2-7; 14 nucleotides match TRBD2. Germline V gene data show CDR1 as SGHRS and CDR2 as YFSETQ. This CDR3 is built from 17 residues. V was pared by 4 bases and J by 3 bases, with 9 bases of the junction left unmatched. This CDR3 reads CASSRTSGGPSNYEQYF. The CDR3, as DNA: TGCGCCAGCAGCAGGACTAGCGGGGGGCCTTCAAACTACGAGCAGTACTTC.

The J gene is TRBJ2-7, the V gene TRBV11-3; the match to TRBD2 covers 9 bases. This CDR3 is 14 amino acids long. Per the germline V gene, CDR1 is SGHNT and CDR2 is YENEEA. The V segment lost 3 bases and the J segment 5 bases; nucleotides outside the gene matches: 5. CDR3 protein: CASSFSGSLDEQYF. Here the CDR3 DNA reads TGTGCCAGCAGCTTTAGCGGGAGTCTCGACGAGCAGTACTTC.

J is TRBJ2-2 and V is TRBV3-1 (or the pseudogene TRBV3-2); 7 bases map to TRBD2. Unmatched junction bases numbered 7, after V lost 4 bases and J lost 2 bases. This CDR3 contains 16 residues. CDR1 is LGHDT and CDR2 is YNNKEL in the germline V gene (reference sequence). The CDR3 protein is CASSPPGLTNTGELFF. The CDR3, as DNA: TGTGCCAGCAGCCCCCCGGGACTAACCAACACCGGGGAGCTGTTTTTT.

The rearrangement joins TRBV18 to TRBJ2-1; TRBD1 might be the D (6 bases). The V end was cut by 3 bases, the J end by 6 bases, with 18 bases between. The length of the CDR3 is 16 residues. The germline V gene has CDR1 KGHSH and CDR2 LQKENI. This CDR3 is CASSPNRDRRGNEQFF. The CDR3 DNA is TGTGCCAGCTCACCGAACAGGGATAGGCGAGGCAATGAGCAGTTCTTC. Using reference TRBV18 and TRBJ2-1 for the parts outside the CDR3, the full variable domain is NAGVMQNPRHLVRRRGQEARLRCSPMKGHSHVYWYRQLPEEGLKFMVYLQKENIIDESGMPKERFSAEFPKEGPSILRIQQVVRGDSAAYFCASSPNRDRRGNEQFFGPGTRLTVL.

The V and J genes are TRBV28 and TRBJ1-6; D remains ambiguous. Germline V CDR1 and CDR2: MDHEN, SYDVKM. There are 19 residues in the CDR3. V was pared by 6 bases and J by 0 bases, with 21 bases between. The CDR3 spells CASRARVTKRGSYNSPLHF. The CDR3 DNA reads as TGTGCCAGCAGGGCTAGGGTAACCAAGCGGGGCTCCTATAATTCACCCCTCCACTTT. The entire variable domain, with the rest obtained from reference TRBV28 and TRBJ1-6, is as follows: DVKVTQSSRYLVKRTGEKVFLECVQDMDHENMFWYRQDPGLGLRLIYFSYDVKMKEKGDIPEGYSVSREKKERFSLILESASTNQTSMYLCASRARVTKRGSYNSPLHFGNGTRLTVT.

The chain uses TRBV5-1 and TRBJ2-1; weak D call: TRBD2 (5 bases). The CDR3 contains 13 residues. CDR1 and CDR2 (germline): SGHRS, YFSETQ. V was trimmed by 3 bases and J by 4 bases, leaving 8 bases between them. The CDR3 region is CASSSGEYNEQFF. The DNA of the CDR3 is TGCGCCAGCAGCTCTGGGGAGTACAATGAGCAGTTCTTC.

V is TRBV5-4 and J is TRBJ1-1, with D possibly matching TRBD1 (5 bases). Trimming took 4 bases from V and 7 from J, leaving 11 bases between them. The CDR3 loop spans 12 amino acids. Germline CDR1 and CDR2: SGHNT and YYREEE (reference sequence). CDR3 protein: CASSIIDSEAFF. The CDR3 nucleotides are TGTGCCAGCAGCATCATTGACAGTGAAGCTTTCTTT.

V and J are TRBV3-1 (or the pseudogene TRBV3-2) and TRBJ2-1, with D perhaps TRBD2 (5 bases). CDR1 LGHDT and CDR2 YNNKEL come from the germline V gene (reference sequence). Trimming left V 4 bases short and J 8 bases short, with 21 bases between. The CDR3 contains 16 residues. Written as DNA, the CDR3 is TGTGCCAGCAGCCTACAGACTGGACGTTTCGGGGATGAGCAGTTCTTC. Translating gives CASSLQTGRFGDEQFF.

The CDR3 bases are TGTGCCAGCAGCCAAGGGAGCGGGAGAGGGCAGTACTTC. This codes for CASSQGSGRGQYF. The chain has TRBV3-1 (or the pseudogene TRBV3-2) and TRBJ2-7, with 8 bases lining up with TRBD2. In germline, CDR1 is LGHDT, CDR2 YNNKEL (reference sequence). This CDR3 contains 13 residues. J gave up 9 bases and V 1 base, and 5 bases lay outside the gene matches.

The CDR3 region has the DNA TGTGCCAGCAGGGGCTTGGGACTAGCGCGTAACAATGAGCAGTTCTTC. It translates to CASRGLGLARNNEQFF. The genes are TRBV2 and TRBJ2-1, with TRBD2 identical over 10 bases. The CDR3 contains 16 residues. V was clipped by 6 bases and J by 5 bases; unmatched bases: 10. From germline, CDR1 is SNHLY and CDR2 FYNNEI.

This sequence joins TRBV19 and TRBJ1-5; D gene uncertain. V lost 4 bases to trimming and J lost 0 bases, with 13 bases between them. There are 16 residues in the CDR3. Germline V gene data show CDR1 as LNHDA and CDR2 as SQIVND (reference sequence). The CDR3 region is CASSTLNRGSNQPQHF. The CDR3 bases are TGTGCCAGTAGTACCTTAAACCGGGGTAGCAATCAGCCCCAGCATTTT. Together with reference TRBV19 and TRBJ1-5, the CDR3 gives the full variable domain: DGGITQSPKYLFRKEGQNVTLSCEQNLNHDAMYWYRQDPGQGLRLIYYSQIVNDFQKGDIAEGYSVSREKKESFPLTVTSAQKNPTAFYLCASSTLNRGSNQPQHFGDGTRLSIL.

The chain links TRBV7-2 to TRBJ2-3; 10 bases fit TRBD1. CDR3 length: 15 residues. The germline CDR1 and CDR2 sequences are SGHTA and FQGNSA. Losses at the gene ends were 5 bases for V and 5 bases for J; bases not matched to a gene: 7. In DNA, the CDR3 is TGTGCCAGCAGCCCCGGGGGACAGGGGAAAGATACGCAGTATTTT. Encoded protein: CASSPGGQGKDTQYF.

The chain is built from TRBV6-5 and TRBJ2-3; TRBD2 agrees at 11 bases. V dropped 4 bases and J dropped 4; count of bases not matched to a gene: 4. Germline V gene data show CDR1 as MNHEY and CDR2 as SVGAGI. This CDR3 is built from 15 residues. CDR3 residues: CASSFSGRGPDTQYF. In DNA form, the CDR3 reads TGTGCCAGCAGTTTTAGCGGGAGGGGTCCAGATACGCAGTATTTT.

The V and J genes are TRBV27 and TRBJ1-5; possible D gene TRBD1, 5 bases. The ends were cut back, 2 bases at V and 5 bases at J, with 7 bases in the middle. The CDR3 length is 13 residues. In germline, CDR1 is MNHEY, CDR2 SMNVEV (reference sequence). The CDR3 sequence: CASSLGGYQPQHF. The CDR3 coding sequence is TGTGCCAGCAGTTTAGGGGGGTATCAGCCCCAGCATTTT.

The chain has TRBV28 and TRBJ2-7; 7 bases align to TRBD1. This CDR3 contains 14 residues. V trimming: 3 bases; J trimming: 7 bases; junction bases outside the gene matches: 9. CDR1 MDHEN and CDR2 SYDVKM come from the germline V gene. The chain's CDR3 is CASSFRRGGREQYF. The CDR3 nucleotides read TGTGCCAGCAGTTTTAGGAGAGGGGGCCGGGAGCAGTACTTC.